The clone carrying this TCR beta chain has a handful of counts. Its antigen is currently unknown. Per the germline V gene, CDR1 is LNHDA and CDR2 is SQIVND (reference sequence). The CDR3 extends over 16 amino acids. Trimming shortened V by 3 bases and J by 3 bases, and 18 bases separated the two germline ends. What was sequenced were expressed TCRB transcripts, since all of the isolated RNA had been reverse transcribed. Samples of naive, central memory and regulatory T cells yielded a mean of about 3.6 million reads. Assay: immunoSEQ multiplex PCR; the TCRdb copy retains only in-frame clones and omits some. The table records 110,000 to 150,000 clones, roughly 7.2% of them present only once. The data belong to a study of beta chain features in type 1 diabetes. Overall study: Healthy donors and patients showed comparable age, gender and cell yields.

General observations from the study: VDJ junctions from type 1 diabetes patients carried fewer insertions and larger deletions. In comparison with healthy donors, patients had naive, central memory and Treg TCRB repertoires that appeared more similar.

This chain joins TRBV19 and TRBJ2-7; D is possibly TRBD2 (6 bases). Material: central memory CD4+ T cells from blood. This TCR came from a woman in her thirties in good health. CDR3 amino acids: CASSMVAGTEFYEQYF. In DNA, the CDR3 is TGTGCCAGTAGTATGGTTGCGGGGACCGAATTCTACGAGCAGTACTTC.